This TCR beta chain was captured by sequencing in a study of blood T cell repertoires in COVID-19. About the research overall: The United States, Italy and Spain provided the acute and convalescent COVID-19 samples.

The germline V gene has CDR1 SGHNT and CDR2 YENEEA. The ends lost 0 bases at V and 2 bases at J; junction bases unmatched: 9. The CDR3 covers 18 residues. TCRdb keeps only in-frame clones here, not all; method: immunoSEQ multiplex PCR. Of about 340,000 clones in the sample, over 70% were seen once. The chain links TRBV11-3 to TRBJ2-3, with TRBD2 identical over 9 bases. This clonotype originated in a man aged 25 to 40 with active or convalescent COVID-19. The sample consisted of peripheral blood. The CDR3: CASSLEELAGLVTDTQYF. For the CDR3, the DNA is TGTGCCAGCAGCTTAGAGGAACTAGCGGGCCTCGTCACAGATACGCAGTATTTT.